This passage covers 12 T cell receptor beta chains from one sample sequenced in a study of blood T cells in healthy people across ages. A second 7 to 11 cycle PCR used barcoded and J-beta primers. TCRdb re-derived calls from the 5' RACE reads in MiXCR, one entry per CDR3 protein. Among under 1,100,000 distinct CDR3 sequences, about 25% were seen once, and the ten largest hold 0.65% to 0.95%. These data are also associated with another study on T cells of mothers and their children.

The sequencing sample was made of blood. Receptors were obtained from a girl aged 2 to 10 in good health.

V usage is TRBV6-1 and J usage is TRBJ2-1; D may match TRBD1 or TRBD2 (5 bases each). The length of the CDR3 is 14 residues. Germline CDR1 reads MNHNS; CDR2 reads SASEGT. Between the trimmed V and J ends, which lost 0 bases and 11 bases, there was a span of 14 bases. Here the CDR3 DNA reads TGTGCCAGCAGTGAAGCGGGGGTACTAACCCAGCAGTTCTTC. This translates into CASSEAGVLTQQFF.

The J gene is TRBJ2-3, the V gene TRBV2; TRBD2 aligns across 10 bases. Germline trimming cut 9 bases from V and 6 bases from J; bases unmatched to any gene: 15. CDR3 length: 16 residues. Germline CDR1 reads SNHLY; CDR2 reads FYNNEI. This chain's CDR3 is CARRTSGTETADTQYF. The CDR3, as DNA: TGTGCCAGACGGACTAGCGGAACAGAAACGGCGGATACGCAGTATTTT.

This clonotype came up many times. V usage is TRBV25-1 and J usage is TRBJ2-7, with TRBD1 matching 7 bases. The CDR3 is made up of 14 amino acids. Germline lookup yields CDR1 MGHDK and CDR2 SYGVNS. J gave up 2 bases and V 7 bases, and 8 bases lay outside the gene matches. CDR3 region: CASTDRESPYEQYF. For the CDR3, the DNA is TGTGCCAGCACAGACAGGGAATCTCCCTACGAGCAGTACTTC.

This chain uses TRBV13 with TRBJ1-2, with D tentatively TRBD1 (6 bases). The germline gives CDR1 PRHDT, CDR2 FYEKMQ (reference sequence). This CDR3 comprises 13 residues. Trimming left V 10 bases short and J 4 bases short, with 16 bases between. Written as DNA, the CDR3 is TGTGCCACCGCAAGGGGGGGAGTCTATGGCTACACCTTC. Its translation is CATARGGVYGYTF.

This clonotype was picked up a small number of times. The chain employs TRBV5-1 and TRBJ2-1; TRBD2 matches 13 bases. The CDR3 is 18 amino acids. Germline loops: CDR1 SGHRS, CDR2 YFSETQ. V was clipped by 4 bases and J by 2 bases; unmatched bases: 9. The CDR3 coding sequence is TGCGCCAGCAGCCCCGGGACTAGCGGGGACCTTACCTACAATGAGCAGTTCTTC. This codes for CASSPGTSGDLTYNEQFF.

This clonotype came up a few times. The chain is built from TRBV3-1 and TRBJ2-7; a possible D gene is TRBD1 (5 bases). Per the germline V gene, CDR1 is LGHDT and CDR2 is YNNKEL (reference sequence). The CDR3 loop spans 15 amino acids. Between the trimmed V and J ends, which lost 3 bases and 2 bases, there was a span of 14 bases. This chain's CDR3 is CASSQGQGGTYEQYF. The DNA for the CDR3 is TGTGCCAGCAGCCAGGGGCAGGGTGGAACCTACGAGCAGTACTTC.

V usage is TRBV7-9 and J usage is TRBJ1-2; no firm D call. V shed 4 bases and J shed 2 bases, with 11 bases lying between them. Germline loops: CDR1 SEHNR, CDR2 FQNEAQ (reference sequence). This CDR3 contains 14 residues. CDR3 DNA: TGTGCCAGCAGCTCTTTCGGACTGAACTATGGCTACACCTTC. Protein: CASSSFGLNYGYTF.

J is TRBJ2-7 and V is TRBV11-2, with 14 bases matching TRBD2. The CDR3 consists of 15 residues. V gave up 4 bases and J gave up 5 bases; unmatched junction bases: 4. CDR1 SGHAT and CDR2 FQNNGV come from the germline V gene. In nucleotides, the CDR3 is TGTGCCAGCAGCTCGCGACTAGCGGGAGGGAACGAGCAGTACTTC. Amino acid sequence: CASSSRLAGGNEQYF.

As regards this clonotype: The conserved phenylalanine or tryptophan is not found at the CDR3 terminus, so this likely reflects a read error. This chain connects TRBV7-9 to TRBJ1-1; D is undetermined. Trimming stripped 4 bases from V and 11 bases from J, with 11 bases between. In germline, CDR1 is SEHNR, CDR2 FQNEAQ (reference sequence). This CDR3 is 11 amino acids long. The CDR3 DNA follows: TGTGCCAGCAGCTGGGAAGGGAGGGCTTTCCTT. This translates into CASSWEGRAFL.

On this clonotype: An end of the junction differs from the germline gene, which may be a read error. J is TRBJ1-2 and V is TRBV20-1; D is ambiguous. The V gene's germline CDR1 is DFQATT and CDR2 SNEGSKA (reference sequence). The CDR3 extends over 11 amino acids. The CDR3 loop is CSARSEAPSSF. DNA for the CDR3: TGCAGTGCTAGAAGTGAGGCACCCAGCTCCTTC.

Turning to this clonotype: A junction boundary mismatches the germline segment, possibly from a read error. The chain uses TRBV6-5 and TRBJ2-5; the D gene is possibly TRBD1 (6 bases). CDR1 and CDR2 (germline): MNHEY, SVGAGI. The length of the CDR3 is 16 residues. This CDR3 is CASSYSTGPLGETPYF. CDR3 DNA sequence: TGTGCCAGCAGTTACTCGACAGGACCCTTGGGAGAGACCCCGTACTTC.

The chain combines TRBV14 with TRBJ2-3, with 8 bases aligning to TRBD1. The germline V gene encodes CDR1 SGHDN and CDR2 FVKESK. The CDR3 runs to 15 residues. The V gene end was trimmed by 0 bases and the J gene end by 4 bases; junction bases not matched to a gene: 3. CDR3 protein: CASSQELQGADTQYF. In nucleotides, the CDR3 is TGTGCCAGCAGCCAAGAGTTACAGGGGGCAGATACGCAGTATTTT.